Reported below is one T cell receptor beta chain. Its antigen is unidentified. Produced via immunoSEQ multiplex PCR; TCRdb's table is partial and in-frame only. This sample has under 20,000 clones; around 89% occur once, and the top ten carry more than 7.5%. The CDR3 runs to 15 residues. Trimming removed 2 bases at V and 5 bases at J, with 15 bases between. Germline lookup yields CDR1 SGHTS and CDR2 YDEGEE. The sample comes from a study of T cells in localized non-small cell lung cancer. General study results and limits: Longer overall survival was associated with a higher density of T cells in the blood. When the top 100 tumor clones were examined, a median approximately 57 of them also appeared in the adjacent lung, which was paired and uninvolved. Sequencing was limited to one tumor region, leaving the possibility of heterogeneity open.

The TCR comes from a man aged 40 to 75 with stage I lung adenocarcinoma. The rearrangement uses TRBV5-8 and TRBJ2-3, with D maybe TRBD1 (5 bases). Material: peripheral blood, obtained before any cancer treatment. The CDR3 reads CASSLGQGEVDTQYF. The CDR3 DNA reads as TGTGCCAGCAGCTTAGGTCAGGGTGAGGTAGATACGCAGTATTTT.